Ten or more counts support the clone carrying this T cell receptor (beta chain). Its antigen remains unknown. Extraction and reverse transcription of RNA yielded cDNA as the sequencing template. Libraries were prepared by immunoSEQ multiplex PCR; TCRdb keeps only in-frame clonotypes and omits some of them. This repertoire shows tens of thousands of clones, roughly 60% found once; its top ten account for 17%. The entry originates in a study of CD8+ T cells in alopecia areata. Study-wide findings and caveats: Lesional scalp displayed greater clonality than normal scalp, most notably in alopecia totalis/universalis.

CDR3 size: 19 residues. V was cut by 0 bases and J by 4 bases, with 24 bases left in between. CDR1 is SGHVS and CDR2 is FQNEAQ in the germline V gene. As part of sample collection, lesional scalp punch biopsies and peripheral blood were taken from alopecia areata patients. The rearrangement links TRBV7-8 to TRBJ1-2, with D maybe TRBD1 (5 bases). The sequencing used CD8+ T cells sorted from blood, collected at week 0. This sequence originates from a human donor with alopecia areata. Here the CDR3 reads CASSLAVPNRDQLLYGYTF. CDR3 coding DNA: TGTGCCAGCAGCTTAGCTGTTCCCAACCGGGACCAACTCCTCTATGGCTACACCTTC. Complete variable domain (other parts from reference TRBV7-8 and TRBJ1-2): GAGVSQSPRYKVAKRGQDVALRCDPISGHVSLFWYQQALGQGPEFLTYFQNEAQLDKSGLPSDRFFAERPEGSVSTLKIQRTQQEDSAVYLCASSLAVPNRDQLLYGYTFGSGTRLTVV.